Below, 3 T cell receptor beta chains from the same sample are listed, as sequenced in a study of blood T cell repertoires in COVID-19. The data were produced by immunoSEQ multiplex PCR, yet TCRdb's version contains in-frame clones alone and is incomplete. In the table there are about 31,000 clones, 91% of which are singletons. The sample taken for sequencing was peripheral blood. The receptors were sampled from a human donor in a cohort sampled during active COVID-19.

The rearrangement uses TRBV9 and TRBJ2-1, with 11 bases lining up with TRBD2. The germline gives CDR1 SGDLS, CDR2 YYNGEE. After removal of 0 bases from V and 15 bases from J, the junction contained 5 bases not matched to a gene. This CDR3 region has 13 residues. The CDR3 coding sequence is TGTGCCAGCAGCGTAGGACTAGCGGGAATATCGTTCTTC. This encodes CASSVGLAGISFF.

The J gene is TRBJ1-5, the V gene TRBV7-2; weak D call: TRBD1 (6 bases). Germline V gene sequence: CDR1 SGHTA, CDR2 FQGNSA. V was shortened by 5 bases and J by 0 bases, with 20 bases between the two germline ends. This CDR3 has 18 amino acids. CDR3 in amino acids: CASSPQGRVGGSNQPQHF. As DNA, the CDR3 is TGTGCCAGCAGCCCCCAGGGGAGGGTTGGAGGTAGCAATCAGCCCCAGCATTTT.

This sequence joins TRBV19 and TRBJ2-7; tentatively, D is TRBD2 (7 bases). The germline V gene has CDR1 LNHDA and CDR2 SQIVND (reference sequence). This CDR3 spans 15 amino acids. Trimming removed 4 bases from V and 1 base from J, with 14 bases in between. The CDR3 sequence: CASSRGGGASYEQYV. CDR3 nucleotide sequence: TGTGCCAGTAGTAGGGGAGGGGGAGCGTCCTACGAGCAGTACGTC.